The clone carrying this TCR beta chain was recorded once. Antigen specificity is unknown. Memory CD4+ cells were the fraction left after CD45RA+ naive selection. This sample was taken from a study of shared clonotypes between healthy human individuals. In the study overall: The composition of the donors was a couple of women and a few men aged 18 to 49. Study-wide findings and caveats: Clonotypes not shared had lower generation probabilities than those common to all four donors.

Genomic DNA per cell subset filled all wells of several immunoSEQ plates. Measured with immunoSEQ multiplex PCR; TCRdb has only the in-frame clones, and not every one. The sample lists some 680,000 clones, less than 80% occurring once. Sequences were obtained from memory CD4+ T cells sorted from blood. The subset is: CD45RA-negative fraction. The TCR sequence derives from a woman in her twenties or thirties in good health.

The CDR3 here is CASSHTGVREQFF. The CDR3 region has the DNA TGTGCCAGCAGCCACACAGGGGTTAGGGAGCAGTTCTTC. The chain joins TRBV7-9 to TRBJ2-1; 7 positions agree with TRBD1. Germline V gene data show CDR1 as SEHNR and CDR2 as FQNEAQ (reference sequence). CDR3 length: 13 amino acids. The junction had 8 bases not matched to a gene; V was cut back by 5 bases and J by 10 bases.